Included here is one T cell receptor beta chain sequence, with context. This sample is part of a study of glioma-infiltrating T cells after dendritic cell vaccination. Study as a whole: Dendritic cell vaccine was injected intradermally three times, biweekly.

Trimming took off 1 base at V and 10 bases at J, with 17 bases between the two ends. Looked up from germline, CDR1 is SGHTA and CDR2 is FQGNSA. The CDR3 totals 15 residues. Noted time point: after dendritic cell vaccination, including at tumor progression/relapse. Some clones are missing from TCRdb's copy, which holds only in-frame ones; the method was immunoSEQ multiplex PCR. The repertoire includes around 87,000 clones, over 80% of them detected once, and 6% to 7.5% sits in the top ten. The rearrangement links TRBV7-2 to TRBJ2-1, with TRBD1 as a possible D gene (5 bases). Material: blood, obtained after dendritic cell vaccination. This receptor was taken from a human donor with glioblastoma. The CDR3 DNA reads as TGTGCCAGCAGCTTAGTGGCACGGACAAGGGGCGAGCAGTTCTTC. Its translation is CASSLVARTRGEQFF.